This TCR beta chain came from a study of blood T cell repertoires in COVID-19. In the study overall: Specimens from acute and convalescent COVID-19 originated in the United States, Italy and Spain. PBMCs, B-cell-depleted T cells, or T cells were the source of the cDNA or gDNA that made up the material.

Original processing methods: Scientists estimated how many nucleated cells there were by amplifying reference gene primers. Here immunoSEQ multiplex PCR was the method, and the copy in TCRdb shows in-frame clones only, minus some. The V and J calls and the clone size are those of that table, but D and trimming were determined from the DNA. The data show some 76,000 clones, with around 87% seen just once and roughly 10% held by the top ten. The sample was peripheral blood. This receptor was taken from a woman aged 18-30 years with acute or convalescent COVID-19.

The CDR3 loop is CASSAEFKNIQYF. The CDR3 DNA reads TGCGCCAGCAGTGCAGAATTTAAAAACATTCAGTACTTC. The genes are TRBV10-2 and TRBJ2-4; D remains unclear. CDR1 is WSHSY and CDR2 is SAAADI in the germline V gene. The CDR3 is 13 amino acids. Trimming removed 4 bases at V and 4 bases at J, with 8 bases between.